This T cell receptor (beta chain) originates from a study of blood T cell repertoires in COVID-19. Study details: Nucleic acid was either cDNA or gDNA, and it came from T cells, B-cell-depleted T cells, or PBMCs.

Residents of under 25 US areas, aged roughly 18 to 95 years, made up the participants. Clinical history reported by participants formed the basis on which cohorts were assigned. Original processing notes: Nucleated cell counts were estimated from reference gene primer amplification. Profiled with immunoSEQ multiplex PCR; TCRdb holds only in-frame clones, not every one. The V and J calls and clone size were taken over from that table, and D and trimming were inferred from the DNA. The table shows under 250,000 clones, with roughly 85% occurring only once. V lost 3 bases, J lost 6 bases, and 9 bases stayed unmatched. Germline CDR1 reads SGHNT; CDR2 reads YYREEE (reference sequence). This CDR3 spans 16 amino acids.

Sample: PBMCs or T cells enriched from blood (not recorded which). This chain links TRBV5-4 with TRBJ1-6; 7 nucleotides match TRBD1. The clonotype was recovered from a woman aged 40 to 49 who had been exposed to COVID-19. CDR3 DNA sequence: TGTGCCAGCAGCTCCCGAGAAGGGGGCGGTAATTCACCCCTCCACTTT. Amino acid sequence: CASSSREGGGNSPLHF.